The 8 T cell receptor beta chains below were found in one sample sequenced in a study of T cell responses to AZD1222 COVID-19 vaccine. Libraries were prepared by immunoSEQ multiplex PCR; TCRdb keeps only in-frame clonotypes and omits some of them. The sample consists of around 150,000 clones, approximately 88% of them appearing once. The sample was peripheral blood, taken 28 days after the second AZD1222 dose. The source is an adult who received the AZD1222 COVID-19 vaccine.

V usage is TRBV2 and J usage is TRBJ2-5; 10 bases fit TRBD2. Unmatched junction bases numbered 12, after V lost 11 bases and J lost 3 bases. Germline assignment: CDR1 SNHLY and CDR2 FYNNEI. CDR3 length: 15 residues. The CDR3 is CAPPRSGGAKETQYF. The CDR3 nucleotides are TGTGCCCCCCCGCGCAGCGGGGGGGCCAAAGAGACCCAGTACTTC.

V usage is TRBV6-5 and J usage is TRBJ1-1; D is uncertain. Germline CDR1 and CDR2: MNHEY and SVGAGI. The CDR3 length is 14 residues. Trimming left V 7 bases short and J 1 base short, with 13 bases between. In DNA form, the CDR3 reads TGTGCCAGCACCGGTCTCATGTCGAACACTGAAGCTTTCTTT. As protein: CASTGLMSNTEAFF.

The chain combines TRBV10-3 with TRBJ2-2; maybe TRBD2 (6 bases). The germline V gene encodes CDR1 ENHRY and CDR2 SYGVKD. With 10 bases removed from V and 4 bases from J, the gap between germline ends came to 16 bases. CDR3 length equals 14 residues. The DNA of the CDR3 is TGTGCCAGCGGGGTGGAAGGAAGCACCGGGGAGCTGTTTTTT. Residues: CASGVEGSTGELFF.

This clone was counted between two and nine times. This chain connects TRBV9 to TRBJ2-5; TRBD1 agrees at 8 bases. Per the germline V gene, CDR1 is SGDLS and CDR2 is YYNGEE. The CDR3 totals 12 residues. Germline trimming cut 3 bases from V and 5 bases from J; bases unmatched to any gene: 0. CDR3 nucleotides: TGTGCCAGCAGCGGGACAGGGGAGACCCAGTACTTC. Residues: CASSGTGETQYF.

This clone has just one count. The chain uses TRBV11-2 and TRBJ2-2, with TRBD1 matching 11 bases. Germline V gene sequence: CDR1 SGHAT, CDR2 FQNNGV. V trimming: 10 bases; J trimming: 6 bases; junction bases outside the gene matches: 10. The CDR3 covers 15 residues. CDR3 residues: CATSPGQGVAGELFF. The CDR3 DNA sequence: TGTGCCACTAGCCCGGGACAGGGGGTCGCCGGGGAGCTGTTTTTT.

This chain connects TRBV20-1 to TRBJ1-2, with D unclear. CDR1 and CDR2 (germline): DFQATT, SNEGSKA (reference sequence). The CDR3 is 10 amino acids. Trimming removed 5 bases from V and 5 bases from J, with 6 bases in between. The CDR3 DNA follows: TGCAGTGCTGCCGATTATGGCTACACCTTC. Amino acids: CSAADYGYTF.

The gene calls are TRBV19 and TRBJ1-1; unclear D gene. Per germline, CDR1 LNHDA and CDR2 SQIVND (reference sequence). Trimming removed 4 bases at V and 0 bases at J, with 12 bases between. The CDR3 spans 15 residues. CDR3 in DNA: TGTGCCAGTAGTAGACGGGCGAACATGAACACTGAAGCTTTCTTT. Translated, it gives CASSRRANMNTEAFF.

This CDR3 is CASSEIGSSYEQYF. As DNA, the CDR3 is TGTGCCAGCAGTGAAATTGGGAGCTCCTACGAGCAGTACTTC. The V and J genes are TRBV6-1 and TRBJ2-7; maybe TRBD2 (5 bases). Germline values: CDR1 MNHNS, CDR2 SASEGT. This CDR3 is built from 14 residues. Deletions cut 2 bases from V and 0 bases from J, with 8 bases between.